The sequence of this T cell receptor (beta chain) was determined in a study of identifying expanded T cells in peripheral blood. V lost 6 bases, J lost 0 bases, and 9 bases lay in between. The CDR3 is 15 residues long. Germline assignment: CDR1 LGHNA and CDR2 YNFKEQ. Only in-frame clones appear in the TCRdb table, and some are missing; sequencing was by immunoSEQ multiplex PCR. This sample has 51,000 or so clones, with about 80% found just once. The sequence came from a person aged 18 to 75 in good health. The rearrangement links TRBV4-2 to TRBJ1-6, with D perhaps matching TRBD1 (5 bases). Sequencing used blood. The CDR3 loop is CASRPTDSYNSPLHF. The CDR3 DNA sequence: TGTGCCAGCAGACCGACAGACTCCTATAATTCACCCCTCCACTTT.